The rows below give T cell receptor beta chains drawn from one sample of a study of blood T cell repertoires in COVID-19. Produced via immunoSEQ multiplex PCR; TCRdb's table is partial and in-frame only. Of roughly 200,000 clones listed, 83% are singletons. What was sequenced was PBMCs or T cells enriched from blood (not recorded which). The receptor set was obtained from a woman aged 45-65 years who had been exposed to COVID-19. CDR3s include the opening cysteine and the closing phenylalanine or tryptophan. Fields, in order: clone size, V gene, D gene, J gene, CDR3 protein, CDR3 DNA. D genes are given only for firm matches. Size tells how often a clone was seen (once, few, many) or the class of an expanded clone, and some rows leave it out.

size: few; V: TRBV5-4; D: TRBD1; J: TRBJ1-1; CDR3: CASSLDRGLTEAFF; DNA: TGTGCCAGCAGCTTGGACAGGGGGCTCACTGAAGCTTTCTTT
size: once; V: TRBV6-4; D: TRBD2; J: TRBJ2-7; CDR3: CASSDRATGGGAYEQYF; DNA: TGTGCCAGCAGTGACCGAGCCACTGGGGGGGGAGCCTACGAGCAGTACTTC
size: -; V: TRBV12-5; D: TRBD1; J: TRBJ2-7; CDR3: CASGLGQGYYEQYF; DNA: TGTGCTAGTGGTTTGGGACAGGGATACTACGAGCAGTACTTC
size: -; V: TRBV6-2/TRBV6-3; D: -; J: TRBJ2-6; CDR3: CASSRGLSGANVLTF; DNA: TGTGCCAGCAGTAGGGGCCTCTCTGGGGCCAACGTCCTGACTTTC
size: -; V: TRBV9; D: -; J: TRBJ1-4; CDR3: CASSPPESANEKLFF; DNA: TGTGCCAGCAGCCCCCCGGAGTCGGCTAATGAAAAACTGTTTTTT
size: few; V: TRBV5-1; D: -; J: TRBJ2-1; CDR3: CASSPGTYYNEQFF; DNA: TGCGCCAGCAGCCCGGGGACTTACTACAATGAGCAGTTCTTC
size: -; V: TRBV6-5; D: -; J: TRBJ1-2; CDR3: CASSLHLGPGYTF; DNA: TGTGCCAGCAGTCTGCATCTGGGGCCCGGCTACACCTTC
size: -; V: TRBV18; D: TRBD1; J: TRBJ2-2; CDR3: CASWWTGGANTGELFF; DNA: TGTGCCAGCTGGTGGACAGGGGGCGCGAACACCGGGGAGCTGTTTTTT
size: -; V: TRBV10-3; D: -; J: TRBJ1-2; CDR3: CAISEKTESYGYTF; DNA: TGTGCCATCAGTGAGAAGACAGAGAGCTATGGCTACACCTTC
size: -; V: TRBV29-1; D: -; J: TRBJ1-4; CDR3: CSAITPGGGNEKLFF; DNA: TGCAGCGCCATAACACCCGGGGGGGGTAATGAAAAGCTGTTTTTT
size: -; V: TRBV7-8; D: TRBD2; J: TRBJ2-7; CDR3: CASSLSGGGYEQYF; DNA: TGTGCCAGCAGCTTAAGCGGGGGAGGGTACGAGCAGTACTTC
size: -; V: TRBV6-5; D: -; J: TRBJ1-1; CDR3: CASSYSVSREAFF; DNA: TGTGCCAGCAGTTACTCAGTTTCCCGGGAAGCTTTCTTT
size: -; V: TRBV27; D: -; J: TRBJ1-2; CDR3: CASRGPYYGYTF; DNA: TGTGCCAGCAGGGGGCCGTACTATGGCTACACCTTC
size: -; V: TRBV5-4; D: TRBD1; J: TRBJ1-2; CDR3: CASSSGQTLYGYTF; DNA: TGTGCCAGCTCCTCGGGACAGACCCTATACGGCTACACCTTC
size: -; V: TRBV2; D: -; J: TRBJ2-6; CDR3: CASSGDTVSGANVLTF; DNA: TGTGCCAGCAGTGGTGACACGGTCTCTGGGGCCAACGTCCTGACTTTC
size: few; V: TRBV4-3; D: -; J: TRBJ1-6; CDR3: CASSQERYSPLHF; DNA: TGCGCCAGCAGCCAAGAACGGTATTCACCCCTCCACTTT
size: -; V: TRBV6-5; D: -; J: TRBJ2-3; CDR3: CASRSADTQYF; DNA: TGTGCCAGCAGGTCCGCAGATACGCAGTATTTT
size: once; V: TRBV6-5; D: -; J: TRBJ1-5; CDR3: CACGTRRPQHF; DNA: TGTGCATGTGGGACTCGGAGGCCCCAGCATTTT
size: -; V: TRBV7-9; D: -; J: TRBJ1-2; CDR3: CASSFLHGMWGGGYTF; DNA: TGTGCCAGCAGCTTCCTCCACGGAATGTGGGGAGGTGGCTACACCTTC
size: -; V: TRBV10-2; D: -; J: TRBJ1-2; CDR3: CASSESIHGVRTF; DNA: TGCGCCAGCAGTGAGTCGATACACGGGGTGAGGACCTTC
size: -; V: TRBV21-1; D: -; J: TRBJ2-2; CDR3: CGTGTGELFF; DNA: TGTGGAACGGGCACCGGGGAGCTGTTTTTT
size: -; V: TRBV23-1; D: TRBD1; J: TRBJ2-3; CDR3: CASSQTGTAGRRRYF; DNA: TGCGCCAGCAGTCAAACCGGGACAGCCGGGCGCCGGCGGTATTTT
size: -; V: TRBV18; D: -; J: TRBJ2-7; CDR3: CASSPDQGNTYEQYF; DNA: TGTGCCAGCTCACCCGATCAGGGAAACACCTACGAGCAGTACTTC
size: -; V: TRBV14; D: -; J: TRBJ2-5; CDR3: CASSQALTQETQYF; DNA: TGTGCCAGCAGCCAAGCCCTCACCCAGGAGACCCAGTACTTC
size: -; V: TRBV4-3; D: TRBD1; J: TRBJ2-6; CDR3: CASSPRDRASGANVLTF; DNA: TGCGCCAGCAGCCCGCGGGACAGGGCCTCTGGGGCCAACGTCCTGACTTTC
size: -; V: TRBV5-8; D: TRBD1; J: TRBJ1-1; CDR3: CASSPLAGQGTHPNTEAFF; DNA: TGTGCCAGCAGCCCCCTCGCCGGACAGGGGACCCATCCGAACACTGAAGCTTTCTTT
size: -; V: TRBV7-9; D: -; J: TRBJ1-2; CDR3: CASSSRKFNYGYTF; DNA: TGTGCCAGCAGCTCCAGGAAGTTTAACTATGGCTACACCTTC
size: few; V: TRBV12-3/TRBV12-4; D: TRBD1; J: TRBJ1-1; CDR3: CASLRQGEAFF; DNA: TGTGCCAGCCTACGACAGGGCGAAGCTTTCTTT
size: -; V: TRBV19; D: TRBD1; J: TRBJ1-5; CDR3: CASSPAHRGLSNQPQHF; DNA: TGTGCCAGTAGTCCGGCCCACAGGGGGTTAAGCAATCAGCCCCAGCATTTT
size: -; V: TRBV6-5; D: TRBD2; J: TRBJ2-7; CDR3: CASSRTSGGHYEQYF; DNA: TGTGCCAGCAGTCGGACTAGCGGGGGACACTACGAGCAGTACTTC